The present entry profiles one T cell receptor (beta chain) with its context. This sample was taken from a study of blood T cell repertoires in COVID-19. Across the study: From the United States, Italy and Spain came samples of acute and convalescent COVID-19. Nucleic acid was either cDNA or gDNA, and it came from T cells, B-cell-depleted T cells, or PBMCs.

The germline CDR1 and CDR2 sequences are MNHEY and SVGAGI. The CDR3 consists of 14 residues. V was cut by 8 bases and J by 2 bases, with 13 bases left in between. As processed by the authors: Estimated nucleated cell counts came from reference gene primer amplification. Sequenced by immunoSEQ multiplex PCR; TCRdb stores in-frame clones only, minus some. The V and J calls and clone size are taken from that table; D and trimming were inferred from the DNA. Here the sample spans about 280,000 clones, approximately 83% being singletons. The chain links TRBV6-5 to TRBJ2-4; no clear D gene. This clonotype was sampled from a human donor in a cohort sampled during active COVID-19. The sequencing sample was made of peripheral blood. The CDR3 here is CASGLPTTKNIQYF. Here the CDR3 DNA reads TGTGCCAGCGGCTTACCTACTACCAAAAACATTCAGTACTTC.